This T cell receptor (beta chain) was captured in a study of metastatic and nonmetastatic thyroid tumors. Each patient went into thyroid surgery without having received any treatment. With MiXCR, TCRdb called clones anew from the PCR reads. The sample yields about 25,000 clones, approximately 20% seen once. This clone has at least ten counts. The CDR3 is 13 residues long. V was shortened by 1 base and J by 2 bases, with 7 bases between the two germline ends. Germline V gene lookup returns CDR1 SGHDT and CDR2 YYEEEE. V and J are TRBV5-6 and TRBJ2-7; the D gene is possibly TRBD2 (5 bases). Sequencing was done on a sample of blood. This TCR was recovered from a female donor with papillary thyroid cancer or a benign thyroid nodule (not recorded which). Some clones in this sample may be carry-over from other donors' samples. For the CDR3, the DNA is TGTGCCAGCAGCTTGAGAGGGACCTACGAGCAGTACTTC. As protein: CASSLRGTYEQYF.